This TCR beta chain was observed in a study of blood T cell repertoires in COVID-19. The overall study: The United States, Italy and Spain provided the acute and convalescent COVID-19 samples.

Clones were read by immunoSEQ multiplex PCR, and TCRdb kept only the in-frame ones, dropping some. The table includes under 250,000 clones, 75% to 85% detected once. The CDR3 runs 13 residues. V was pared by 7 bases and J by 4 bases, with 11 bases between. CDR1 and CDR2 (germline): MNHEY, SMNVEV (reference sequence). The source of this sequence is a human donor in a cohort sampled during active COVID-19. This rearrangement joins TRBV27 to TRBJ1-5, with D maybe TRBD1 (5 bases). The sequencing sample was made of peripheral blood. CDR3 in amino acids: CASTQGENQPQHF. CDR3 DNA: TGTGCCAGCACGCAAGGGGAAAATCAGCCCCAGCATTTT.